This T cell receptor (beta chain) emerged from a study of cytomegalovirus exposure and HLA in healthy donors. The PCR employed 60 Vbeta primers together with 13 Jbeta primers. The data were produced by immunoSEQ multiplex PCR, yet TCRdb's version contains in-frame clones alone and is incomplete. The table has some 140,000 clones, less than 80% seen once. The sequence was collected from a man aged 25 to 45 in good health and CMV-seronegative. The specimen was PBMCs.

For the CDR3, the DNA is TGCGCCAGCAGCTGGGACAGTCTCTCTGGGGCCAACGTCCTGACTTTC. Translating it yields CASSWDSLSGANVLTF. The chain links TRBV5-1 to TRBJ2-6; 7 bases agree with TRBD1. This CDR3 has 16 residues. Germline V lookup: CDR1 SGHRS, CDR2 YFSETQ. V gave up 3 bases and J gave up 0 bases; unmatched junction bases: 3.